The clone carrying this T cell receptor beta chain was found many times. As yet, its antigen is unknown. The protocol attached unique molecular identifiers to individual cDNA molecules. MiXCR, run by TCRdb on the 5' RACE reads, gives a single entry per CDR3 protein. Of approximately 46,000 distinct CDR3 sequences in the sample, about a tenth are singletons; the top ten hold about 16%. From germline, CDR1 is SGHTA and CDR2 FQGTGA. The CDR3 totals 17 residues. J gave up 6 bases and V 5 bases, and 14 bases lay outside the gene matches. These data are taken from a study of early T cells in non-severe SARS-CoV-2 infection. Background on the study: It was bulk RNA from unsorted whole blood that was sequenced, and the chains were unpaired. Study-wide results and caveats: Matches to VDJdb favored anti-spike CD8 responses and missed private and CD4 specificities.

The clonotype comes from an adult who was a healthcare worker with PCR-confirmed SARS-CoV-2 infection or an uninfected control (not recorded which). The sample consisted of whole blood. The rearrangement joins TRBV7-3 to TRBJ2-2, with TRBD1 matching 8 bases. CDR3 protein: CASSNQPDDRGPGELFF. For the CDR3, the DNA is TGTGCCAGCAGCAACCAACCCGACGACAGGGGCCCCGGGGAGCTGTTTTTT. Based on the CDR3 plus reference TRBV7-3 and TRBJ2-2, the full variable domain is GAGVSQTPSNKVTEKGKYVELRCDPISGHTALYWYRQSLGQGPEFLIYFQGTGAADDSGLPNDRFFAVRPEGSVSTLKIQRTERGDSAVYLCASSNQPDDRGPGELFFGEGSRLTVL.